The rows below give T cell receptor beta chains drawn from one sample of a study of control samples from healthy donors and cancer patients. Sequencing used immunoSEQ multiplex PCR; TCRdb keeps in-frame clones, though not all of them. The repertoire holds 110,000 or so clones, with about four fifths as singletons. Sequencing was done on a sample of blood. The receptors come from a woman aged 45-65 years in good health. The conserved cysteine and the conserved F or W are not part of the CDR3 here. The order of the fields is V gene, CDR3 protein.

TRBV24-1	ATSGTGVLDTQY
TRBV7-2	ASSLARQETQY
TRBV19	ASSSWGLAGGTDTQY
TRBV7-8	ASSFVTASSSGNTIY
TRBV7-2	ASSDDYQPQH
TRBV14	ASRTVDNSPLH
TRBV11-3	ASSLAPGIGTGELF
TRBV7-2	ASSPYVSDTQY
TRBV3-1/TRBV3-2	ASSLDRGRYGYT
TRBV19	ASSRDRGPHQPQH
TRBV5-6	ATMEGSGSPQETQY
TRBV18	ASSPLPGDSYNSPLH
TRBV13	ASSLGGSVSAYEQY
TRBV3-1/TRBV3-2	ASSHGQKNEKLF
TRBV6-4	ASSREGTSGNTGELF
TRBV5-5	ASSFYSGRDQPQH
TRBV29-1	SVRQGRVTEAF
TRBV24-1	ATSDPTLGREQF
TRBV2	ASSEGSRGGTQY
TRBV28	ASSTTRQGPNYEQY
TRBV10-3	AIRRQGADGYT
TRBV10-3	AIKDTLANYGYT